A selection of T cell receptor beta chains follows, all from one sample in a study of T-cell reconstitution after alpha-beta-depleted transplantation in children. One entry per CDR3 protein, called by TCRdb with MiXCR from the PCR reads. The data hold hundreds of thousands of distinct CDR3 sequences, with roughly 8.1% observed a single time. Sequenced here: PBMCs, mostly from graft donor cells, sampled 360 days after TCRalphabeta/CD19-depleted stem cell transplant. All receptors derive from a male patient between 2 and 10 years old who had a stem cell transplant for acute myeloid leukemia, so the T cells may come from the graft donor. The CDR3 runs from the conserved cysteine through the conserved F or W. Fields, in order: V gene, clone size, D gene, J gene, CDR3 protein, CDR3 DNA. The D gene is left open where the match is weak. A clone size is listed for some rows: how often the clone was seen (once, few, many), or a class if it is expanded.

>TRBV4-1|few|TRBD1|TRBJ2-1
CASSLQISGTGNEDEQFF
TGCGCCAGCAGCCTCCAGATTTCCGGGACAGGGAACGAGGATGAGCAGTTCTTC
>TRBV7-9|few|NA|TRBJ2-1
CASSRPYNEQFF
TGTGCCAGCAGCCGACCATACAATGAGCAGTTCTTC
>TRBV20-1|many|TRBD2|TRBJ2-7
CSALAGVSYEQYF
TGCAGTGCACTAGCGGGAGTGTCCTACGAGCAGTACTTC
>TRBV7-9|many|NA|TRBJ2-3
CASSLEGGSTDTQYF
TGTGCCAGCAGCTTAGAAGGAGGCAGCACAGATACGCAGTATTTT
>TRBV14|NA|NA|TRBJ2-7
CASSQIPSRGFYEQYF
TGTGCCAGCAGCCAGATCCCCAGCCGGGGTTTCTACGAGCAGTACTTC
>TRBV4-2|many|NA|TRBJ2-5
CASSQDPGQETQYF
TGTGCCAGCAGCCAAGACCCAGGACAAGAGACCCAGTACTTC
>TRBV7-8|NA|TRBD2|TRBJ2-2
CASSSGLAGVTSLNTGELFF
TGTGCCAGCAGCTCGGGACTAGCGGGAGTTACAAGCCTCAACACCGGGGAGCTGTTTTTT
>TRBV5-1|few|NA|TRBJ1-1
CASSYVQGGGTEAFF
TGCGCCAGCAGCTACGTACAGGGAGGGGGCACTGAAGCTTTCTTT
>TRBV6-5|many|NA|TRBJ1-3
CASRTDGNTIYF
TGTGCCAGCAGGACAGATGGAAACACCATATATTTT
>TRBV27|many|NA|TRBJ2-2
CASSFIGHNTGELFF
TGTGCCAGCAGTTTTATCGGGCATAACACCGGGGAGCTGTTTTTT
>TRBV9|many|NA|TRBJ2-2
CASSPLGRTNTGELFF
TGTGCCAGCAGCCCACTGGGCAGGACGAACACCGGGGAGCTGTTTTTT
>TRBV5-1|NA|NA|TRBJ2-4
CASSLEGSSAIQYF
TGCGCCAGCAGCTTGGAGGGCAGTTCGGCCATTCAGTACTTC
>TRBV24-1|many|NA|TRBJ2-1
CATWGVGGDEQFF
TGTGCCACCTGGGGTGTTGGGGGTGATGAGCAGTTCTTC
>TRBV5-1|few|NA|TRBJ1-2
CASSLVANYGYTF
TGCGCCAGCAGCTTGGTCGCTAACTATGGCTACACCTTC
>TRBV12-3/TRBV12-4|NA|TRBD1|TRBJ1-2
CASNLGTGRGYTF
TGTGCCAGCAACCTCGGGACAGGACGGGGCTACACCTTC
>TRBV10-3|NA|NA|TRBJ1-1
CAITGGEGTEAFF
TGTGCCATCACTGGGGGGGAAGGCACTGAAGCTTTCTTT
>TRBV20-1|many|TRBD1|TRBJ2-5
CSASADRDYETQYF
TGCAGTGCTAGCGCGGACAGGGATTATGAGACCCAGTACTTC
>TRBV20-1|many|TRBD2|TRBJ2-5
CSARVVGSTSGGLRETQYF
TGCAGTGCTAGGGTGGTTGGGTCGACTAGCGGGGGCCTAAGGGAGACCCAGTACTTC
>TRBV4-2|few|TRBD2|TRBJ2-2
CASSQMTSGGAWHTGELFF
TGTGCCAGCAGCCAAATGACTAGCGGGGGGGCCTGGCACACCGGGGAGCTGTTTTTT
>TRBV5-1|NA|TRBD2|TRBJ2-7
CASSLRSGGSYEQYF
TGCGCCAGCAGCTTGAGGTCGGGAGGCTCCTACGAGCAGTACTTC
>TRBV9|many|NA|TRBJ2-3
CASSVRGGELTDTQYF
TGTGCCAGCAGCGTGAGAGGGGGGGAACTTACAGATACGCAGTATTTT
>TRBV7-2|few|TRBD1|TRBJ2-4
CASSRPTGVKNIQYF
TGTGCCAGCAGCCGACCTACAGGGGTCAAAAACATTCAGTACTTC
>TRBV12-3/TRBV12-4|few|NA|TRBJ2-2
CASSLQDGAGELFF
TGTGCCAGCAGTTTACAGGACGGCGCCGGGGAGCTGTTTTTT
>TRBV13|NA|TRBD2|TRBJ2-1
CASKAGLASDEQFF
TGTGCCAGCAAGGCGGGACTAGCCAGCGATGAGCAGTTCTTC
>TRBV28|many|NA|TRBJ2-1
CASSLVSGKGNEQFF
TGTGCCAGCAGTTTGGTTTCGGGAAAAGGAAATGAGCAGTTCTTC
>TRBV10-3|NA|NA|TRBJ2-7
CAISEPSQGEAYEQYF
TGTGCCATCAGTGAGCCGTCCCAGGGGGAGGCCTACGAGCAGTACTTC
>TRBV12-3/TRBV12-4|many|NA|TRBJ1-5
CASSSDRLGNQPQHF
TGTGCCAGCAGCTCGGACAGATTGGGCAATCAGCCCCAGCATTTT
>TRBV7-2|many|TRBD1|TRBJ2-1
CASSLWTGTLGLDEQFF
TGTGCCAGCAGCTTATGGACAGGGACCTTAGGGCTGGATGAGCAGTTCTTC
>TRBV12-3/TRBV12-4|few|TRBD1|TRBJ1-1
CASSKTGATNTEAFF
TGTGCCAGCAGCAAGACAGGGGCCACGAACACTGAAGCTTTCTTT
>TRBV20-1|NA|NA|TRBJ2-5
CSASRGIETQYF
TGCAGTGCTAGTAGGGGTATTGAGACCCAGTACTTC
>TRBV20-1|few|NA|TRBJ1-2
CSARGGGVYTF
TGCAGTGCTAGAGGGGGGGGTGTCTACACCTTC
>TRBV7-9|many|NA|TRBJ2-1
CASSLSAVNEQFF
TGTGCCAGCAGCTTGTCAGCGGTCAATGAGCAGTTCTTC
>TRBV14|many|NA|TRBJ2-2
CASSQDWGGELFF
TGTGCCAGCAGCCAAGACTGGGGCGGGGAGCTGTTTTTT
>TRBV7-3|few|TRBD1|TRBJ1-1
CASSLHPGQTNTEAFF
TGTGCCAGCAGCTTACACCCGGGACAGACGAACACTGAAGCTTTCTTT
>TRBV29-1|few|NA|TRBJ1-5
CSVRNTGANQPQHF
TGCAGCGTCCGTAATACGGGGGCCAATCAGCCCCAGCATTTT
>TRBV7-3|few|NA|TRBJ2-2
CASIPGPNTGELFF
TGTGCCAGCATCCCGGGTCCGAACACCGGGGAGCTGTTTTTT
>TRBV15|NA|NA|TRBJ2-7
CATSSSGVSYEQYF
TGTGCCACCAGCAGCTCGGGGGTCTCCTACGAGCAGTACTTC
>TRBV5-1|NA|TRBD2|TRBJ2-1
CASSLEASGGTNEQFF
TGCGCCAGCAGCTTGGAGGCTAGCGGGGGGACCAATGAGCAGTTCTTC
>TRBV10-3|many|TRBD2|TRBJ2-2
CAISPGLAGPGELFF
TGTGCCATCAGCCCGGGACTAGCGGGACCCGGGGAGCTGTTTTTT
>TRBV5-1|few|NA|TRBJ2-3
CASSLGPTADTQYF
TGCGCCAGCAGCCTGGGTCCTACCGCAGATACGCAGTATTTT
>TRBV4-1|many|NA|TRBJ1-1
CASSQEAMNTEAFF
TGCGCCAGCAGCCAAGAGGCCATGAACACTGAAGCTTTCTTT
>TRBV12-3/TRBV12-4|NA|NA|TRBJ2-3
CASRLLRRPGADTQYF
TGTGCCAGCAGATTACTACGACGTCCAGGGGCAGATACGCAGTATTTT
>TRBV7-9|NA|NA|TRBJ2-7
CASSLADSLESDEQYF
TGTGCCAGCAGCTTGGCCGACAGTCTCGAGAGTGACGAGCAGTACTTC
>TRBV4-2|NA|TRBD1|TRBJ2-5
CASNQGQGRRDQETQYF
TGTGCCAGCAACCAGGGACAGGGTCGTCGAGACCAAGAGACCCAGTACTTC
>TRBV20-1|NA|NA|TRBJ1-1
CSARKDKNTEAFF
TGCAGTGCTAGAAAGGACAAGAACACTGAAGCTTTCTTT
>TRBV7-2|many|NA|TRBJ1-1
CASSSAFTVGTEAFF
TGTGCCAGCAGCTCCGCTTTTACGGTGGGCACTGAAGCTTTCTTT
>TRBV20-1|many|TRBD1|TRBJ2-7
CSAKERQGPYEQYF
TGCAGTGCTAAGGAGAGACAGGGTCCCTACGAGCAGTACTTC
>TRBV12-3/TRBV12-4|many|TRBD1|TRBJ2-2
CASSRTGLTGELFF
TGTGCCAGCAGTCGGACAGGGTTGACCGGGGAGCTGTTTTTT
>TRBV5-1|many|NA|TRBJ1-1
CASSLGGKDTEAFF
TGCGCCAGCAGCTTGGGAGGAAAGGACACTGAAGCTTTCTTT
>TRBV2|many|NA|TRBJ2-7
CASRLSGTYEQYF
TGTGCCAGCAGACTATCAGGGACCTACGAGCAGTACTTC
>TRBV5-1|many|NA|TRBJ2-1
CASSRVVGGHEQFF
TGCGCCAGCAGCCGGGTGGTGGGGGGACATGAGCAGTTCTTC
>TRBV7-9|few|NA|TRBJ1-1
CASSLALGKLTEAFF
TGTGCCAGCAGCCTCGCATTGGGGAAACTAACTGAAGCTTTCTTT
>TRBV19|many|NA|TRBJ1-3
CASTGRNSGNTIYF
TGTGCCAGTACGGGCAGGAACTCTGGAAACACCATATATTTT
>TRBV7-3|many|NA|TRBJ2-1
CASSLYPGPIFYNEQFF
TGTGCCAGCAGCTTATATCCAGGACCAATATTTTACAATGAGCAGTTCTTC
>TRBV6-2/TRBV6-3|few|NA|TRBJ1-5
CASSYSINQPQHF
TGTGCCAGCAGTTATTCCATTAATCAGCCCCAGCATTTT
>TRBV7-9|few|NA|TRBJ2-7
CASSLEPHYEQYF
TGTGCCAGCAGCTTAGAGCCCCACTACGAGCAGTACTTC
>TRBV18|NA|NA|TRBJ2-7
CASSPRIEVGGDEQYF
TGTGCCAGCTCACCACGGATCGAAGTGGGGGGTGACGAGCAGTACTTC
>TRBV3-1|many|NA|TRBJ2-3
CASGQGTQYF
TGTGCCAGCGGCCAGGGTACGCAGTATTTT
>TRBV7-9|many|TRBD2|TRBJ2-5
CASSSPWKREFEETQYF
TGTGCCAGCAGCTCCCCCTGGAAGCGGGAGTTCGAGGAGACCCAGTACTTC
>TRBV19|few|NA|TRBJ2-1
CASSIMRPYNEQFF
TGTGCCAGTAGTATAATGAGGCCCTACAATGAGCAGTTCTTC